The rows below give T cell receptor beta chains drawn from one sample of a study of regulatory T cells in long-lasting Graves disease. From the multiplex PCR reads, TCRdb called clonotypes with MiXCR, one entry per CDR3 protein. The repertoire consists of a few hundred thousand distinct CDR3 sequences, with about a quarter occurring once and the leading ten covering around 26%. This sample comprised peripheral blood mononuclear cells (PBMCs), obtained when the disease was refractory, from a patient treated with antithyroid drugs. The receptors come from a female donor with Graves disease. The CDR3 runs from the conserved cysteine through the conserved F or W. Fields, in order: D gene, J gene, clone size, V gene, CDR3 protein, CDR3 DNA. The D gene is left open where the match is weak. Some rows have no size entry. The others give once, few or many, or a class for an expanded clone.

D: .
J: TRBJ1-4
size: few
V: TRBV29-1
CDR3: CSVDSGGRLFF
DNA: TGCAGCGTTGACTCCGGAGGCCGACTGTTTTTT

D: .
J: TRBJ2-2
size: .
V: TRBV12-3/TRBV12-4
CDR3: CASSPMTNAGELFF
DNA: TGTGCCAGCAGCCCTATGACTAATGCCGGGGAGCTGTTTTTT

D: .
J: TRBJ2-7
size: .
V: TRBV7-2
CDR3: CASSFFSIRGGEQYF
DNA: TGTGCCAGCAGCTTCTTTTCTATACGGGGCGGCGAGCAGTACTTC

D: TRBD1
J: TRBJ1-6
size: many
V: TRBV7-2
CDR3: CASSLVPANQGGSPLHF
DNA: TGTGCCAGCAGCTTAGTCCCCGCCAATCAGGGGGGATCACCCCTCCACTTT

D: .
J: TRBJ2-2
size: few
V: TRBV27
CDR3: CASSLEGPEDTGELFF
DNA: TGTGCCAGCAGCCTCGAGGGGCCCGAAGACACCGGGGAGCTGTTTTTT

D: .
J: TRBJ2-5
size: many
V: TRBV11-2
CDR3: CASSSGLDKRRETQYF
DNA: TGTGCCAGCAGCTCTGGTCTAGACAAGAGGAGGGAGACCCAGTACTTC

D: .
J: TRBJ1-1
size: .
V: TRBV10-3
CDR3: CAIRDRDGNTEAFF
DNA: TGTGCCATCAGGGACCGGGACGGGAACACTGAAGCTTTCTTT

D: .
J: TRBJ1-2
size: few
V: TRBV5-1
CDR3: CASSLGGARGYTF
DNA: TGCGCCAGCAGCTTGGGGGGGGCGCGAGGCTACACCTTC

D: .
J: TRBJ1-5
size: .
V: TRBV7-6
CDR3: CASSLEVGRNQPQHF
DNA: TGTGCCAGCAGCTTAGAGGTAGGACGCAATCAGCCCCAGCATTTT

D: .
J: TRBJ2-5
size: .
V: TRBV6-1
CDR3: CASTDRGWETQYF
DNA: TGTGCCAGTACTGACCGGGGATGGGAGACCCAGTACTTC

D: TRBD1
J: TRBJ1-1
size: .
V: TRBV27
CDR3: CASSWGQGHSEAFF
DNA: TGTGCCAGCAGTTGGGGACAGGGGCATTCTGAAGCTTTCTTT

D: .
J: TRBJ2-3
size: many
V: TRBV2
CDR3: CASSSVQGTDTQYF
DNA: TGTGCCAGCTCCAGCGTCCAAGGCACAGATACGCAGTATTTT

D: .
J: TRBJ2-5
size: .
V: TRBV7-2
CDR3: CASSSRAGGIQETQYF
DNA: TGTGCCAGCAGCTCCAGGGCTGGGGGGATACAAGAGACCCAGTACTTC

D: TRBD2
J: TRBJ2-7
size: .
V: TRBV3-1
CDR3: CASSDERLAYGEQYF
DNA: TGTGCCAGCAGCGACGAGCGACTAGCGTACGGCGAGCAGTACTTC

D: TRBD1
J: TRBJ1-5
size: many
V: TRBV28
CDR3: CASSMTGSSQPQHF
DNA: TGTGCCAGCAGTATGACAGGGTCGAGTCAGCCCCAGCATTTT

D: TRBD1
J: TRBJ2-5
size: many
V: TRBV7-9
CDR3: CASSEGGQGLTTQYF
DNA: TGTGCCAGCAGCGAGGGGGGACAGGGTTTAACGACCCAGTACTTC

D: .
J: TRBJ1-1
size: many
V: TRBV29-1
CDR3: CSVEDPPGAAEAFF
DNA: TGCAGCGTTGAAGATCCTCCGGGGGCCGCTGAAGCTTTCTTT

D: .
J: TRBJ1-2
size: few
V: TRBV5-1
CDR3: CASSSQTGSNAGYTF
DNA: TGCGCCAGCAGCTCTCAGACAGGTTCTAATGCGGGCTACACCTTC

D: .
J: TRBJ2-7
size: .
V: TRBV4-1
CDR3: CASSQEVPPEQYF
DNA: TGCGCCAGCAGCCAAGAAGTGCCGCCCGAGCAGTACTTC

D: TRBD2
J: TRBJ2-5
size: .
V: TRBV13
CDR3: CASSPEGSAGAHQETQYF
DNA: TGTGCCAGCAGCCCAGAGGGGTCAGCGGGAGCCCATCAAGAGACCCAGTACTTC

D: .
J: TRBJ2-2
size: .
V: TRBV15
CDR3: CATSRVGFADGELFF
DNA: TGTGCCACCAGCAGAGTGGGTTTCGCGGACGGGGAGCTGTTTTTT

D: .
J: TRBJ2-5
size: .
V: TRBV7-6
CDR3: CASSRRIQETQYF
DNA: TGTGCCAGCAGCCGACGGATCCAAGAGACCCAGTACTTC

D: .
J: TRBJ1-1
size: once
V: TRBV6-5
CDR3: CASSYEGGVDTEAFF
DNA: TGTGCCAGCAGTTACGAGGGGGGCGTCGACACTGAAGCTTTCTTT

D: TRBD2
J: TRBJ2-5
size: many
V: TRBV20-1
CDR3: CSAEREGQETQYF
DNA: TGCAGTGCCGAGCGGGAGGGACAAGAGACCCAGTACTTC

D: .
J: TRBJ1-1
size: many
V: TRBV20-1
CDR3: CSARPKNTEAFF
DNA: TGCAGTGCTAGACCCAAGAACACTGAAGCTTTCTTT

D: .
J: TRBJ1-1
size: .
V: TRBV4-1
CDR3: CASSQEAVTEAFF
DNA: TGCGCCAGCAGCCAAGAGGCCGTTACTGAAGCTTTCTTT

D: TRBD1
J: TRBJ2-7
size: few
V: TRBV6-5
CDR3: CASSYRQGHEQYF
DNA: TGTGCCAGCAGTTACCGACAGGGCCACGAGCAGTACTTC

D: .
J: TRBJ1-5
size: many
V: TRBV2
CDR3: CASMERVGYQPQHF
DNA: TGTGCCAGCATGGAAAGGGTTGGTTATCAGCCCCAGCATTTT

D: TRBD1
J: TRBJ2-7
size: many
V: TRBV20-1
CDR3: CSAARQGQNHEQYF
DNA: TGCAGTGCTGCGAGACAGGGGCAGAACCACGAGCAGTACTTC

D: .
J: TRBJ2-1
size: .
V: TRBV30
CDR3: CAWSGKGFNEQFF
DNA: TGTGCCTGGAGTGGAAAAGGGTTCAATGAGCAGTTCTTC

D: TRBD1
J: TRBJ1-2
size: many
V: TRBV5-1
CDR3: CASSAGQGGGYTF
DNA: TGCGCCAGCAGCGCCGGACAGGGCGGGGGCTACACCTTC

D: TRBD1
J: TRBJ2-3
size: few
V: TRBV6-2/TRBV6-3
CDR3: CASSYTQGAYFDTQYF
DNA: TGTGCCAGCAGTTACACCCAGGGGGCCTATTTTGATACGCAGTATTTT

D: .
J: TRBJ1-1
size: few
V: TRBV10-3
CDR3: CAIIGGGTEAFF
DNA: TGTGCCATCATAGGTGGAGGAACTGAAGCTTTCTTT

D: TRBD1
J: TRBJ1-1
size: many
V: TRBV2
CDR3: CASSEETGGSGTEAFF
DNA: TGTGCCAGCAGTGAAGAAACAGGGGGCTCGGGCACTGAAGCTTTCTTT

D: TRBD1
J: TRBJ2-2
size: few
V: TRBV12-3/TRBV12-4
CDR3: CASSLAGQGSGELFF
DNA: TGTGCCAGCAGTTTAGCGGGACAGGGGTCCGGGGAGCTGTTTTTT

D: .
J: TRBJ1-1
size: .
V: TRBV7-3
CDR3: CASSSSGFGTEAFF
DNA: TGTGCCAGCAGCTCGTCCGGGTTTGGCACTGAAGCTTTCTTT

D: .
J: TRBJ2-6
size: many
V: TRBV28
CDR3: CASSPHGSGANVLTF
DNA: TGTGCCAGCAGTCCCCATGGATCTGGGGCCAACGTCCTGACTTTC

D: TRBD1
J: TRBJ2-2
size: .
V: TRBV11-2
CDR3: CASSIRDRETFSVTGELFF
DNA: TGTGCCAGCAGCATCCGGGACAGGGAAACATTCAGTGTCACCGGGGAGCTGTTTTTT

D: TRBD2
J: TRBJ2-5
size: many
V: TRBV10-3
CDR3: CAISGIGTSAQETQYF
DNA: TGTGCCATCAGTGGGATCGGGACTAGCGCACAAGAGACCCAGTACTTC

D: .
J: TRBJ2-2
size: few
V: TRBV29-1
CDR3: CSVAYRINTGELFF
DNA: TGCAGCGTCGCTTACAGGATCAACACCGGGGAGCTGTTTTTT

D: .
J: TRBJ2-3
size: few
V: TRBV19
CDR3: CASSTPMGLAGTDTQYF
DNA: TGTGCCAGTAGTACGCCAATGGGGCTAGCAGGCACAGATACGCAGTATTTT

D: TRBD1
J: TRBJ1-5
size: many
V: TRBV15
CDR3: CATSRDIQGNQPQHF
DNA: TGTGCCACCAGCAGAGATATACAGGGGAATCAGCCCCAGCATTTT